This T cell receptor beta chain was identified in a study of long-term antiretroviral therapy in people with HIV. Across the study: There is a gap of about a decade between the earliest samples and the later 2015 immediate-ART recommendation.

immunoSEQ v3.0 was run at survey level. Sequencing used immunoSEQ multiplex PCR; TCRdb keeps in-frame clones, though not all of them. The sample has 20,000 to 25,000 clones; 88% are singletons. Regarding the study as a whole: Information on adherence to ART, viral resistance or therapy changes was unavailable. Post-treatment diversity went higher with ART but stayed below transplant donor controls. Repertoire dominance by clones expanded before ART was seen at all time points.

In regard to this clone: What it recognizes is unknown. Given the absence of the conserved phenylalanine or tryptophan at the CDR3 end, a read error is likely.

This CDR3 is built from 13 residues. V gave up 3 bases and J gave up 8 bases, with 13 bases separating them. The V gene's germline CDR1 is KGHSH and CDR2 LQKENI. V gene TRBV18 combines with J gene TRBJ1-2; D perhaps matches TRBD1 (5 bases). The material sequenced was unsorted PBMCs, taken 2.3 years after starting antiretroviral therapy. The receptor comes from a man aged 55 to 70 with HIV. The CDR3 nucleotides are TGTGCCAGCTCACCGAAAGTAGGGGACGGCTACACCCTC. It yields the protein CASSPKVGDGYTL.